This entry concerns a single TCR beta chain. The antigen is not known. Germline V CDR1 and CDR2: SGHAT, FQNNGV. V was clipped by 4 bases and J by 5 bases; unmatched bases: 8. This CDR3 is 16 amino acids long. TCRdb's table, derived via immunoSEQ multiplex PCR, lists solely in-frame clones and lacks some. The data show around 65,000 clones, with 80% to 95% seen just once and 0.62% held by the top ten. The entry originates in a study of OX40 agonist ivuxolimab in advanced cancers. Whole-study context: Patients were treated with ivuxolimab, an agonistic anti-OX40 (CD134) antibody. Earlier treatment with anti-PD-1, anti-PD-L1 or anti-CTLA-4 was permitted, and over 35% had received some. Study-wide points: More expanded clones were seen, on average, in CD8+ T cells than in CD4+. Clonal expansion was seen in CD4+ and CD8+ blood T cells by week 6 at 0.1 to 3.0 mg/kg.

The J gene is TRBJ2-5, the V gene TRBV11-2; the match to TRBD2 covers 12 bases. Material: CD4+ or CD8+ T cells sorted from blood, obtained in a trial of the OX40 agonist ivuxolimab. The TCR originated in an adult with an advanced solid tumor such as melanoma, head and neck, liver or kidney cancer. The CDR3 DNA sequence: TGTGCCAGCAGCTCCACACTAGCGGGGGGTCTGGAGACCCAGTACTTC. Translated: CASSSTLAGGLETQYF. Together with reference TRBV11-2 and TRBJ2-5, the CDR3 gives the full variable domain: EAGVAQSPRYKIIEKRQSVAFWCNPISGHATLYWYQQILGQGPKLLIQFQNNGVVDDSQLPKDRFSAERLKGVDSTLKIQPAKLEDSAVYLCASSSTLAGGLETQYFGPGTRLLVL.